These 5 T cell receptor beta chains were all obtained from the same sample, sequenced in a study of PD-L1 blockade in urothelial cancer. TCRdb's copy holds only in-frame clones and misses some; the assay was immunoSEQ multiplex PCR. Among 55,000 to 85,000 clones listed, 85% to 90% were seen once. The sample in question was PBMCs, obtained around atezolizumab (anti-PD-L1) treatment. These receptors originate from a man aged 55 to 70 with urothelial cancer.

This rearrangement joins TRBV5-4 to TRBJ2-1, with TRBD1 identical over 8 bases. The V and J ends lost 2 bases and 8 bases, in that order; junction bases with no gene match: 3. The germline CDR1 and CDR2 sequences are SGHNT and YYREEE (reference sequence). This CDR3 region has 13 residues. CDR3 sequence reads: CASSFTGGYEQFF. The CDR3 DNA is TGTGCCAGCAGCTTTACAGGGGGTTATGAGCAGTTCTTC.

The V call is TRBV27, the J call TRBJ2-2, with D perhaps matching TRBD2 (6 bases). Trimming stripped 5 bases from V and 0 bases from J, with 13 bases between. Looked up from germline, CDR1 is MNHEY and CDR2 is SMNVEV (reference sequence). The CDR3 extends over 16 amino acids. The CDR3 is CASSPWEASNTGELFF. In nucleotides, the CDR3 is TGTGCCAGCAGTCCCTGGGAGGCCTCGAACACCGGGGAGCTGTTTTTT.

The J gene is TRBJ1-3, the V gene TRBV27, with TRBD1 as a possible D gene (5 bases). The CDR3 has 15 residues. Trimming pared 3 bases from V and 4 bases from J, leaving 13 bases between. Germline-derived CDR1 and CDR2 are MNHEY and SMNVEV (reference sequence). CDR3 nucleotides: TGTGCCAGCAGTTTTAGTATAGGGGCCGGAAACACCATATATTTT. Translation gives CASSFSIGAGNTIYF.

J is TRBJ1-5 and V is TRBV9; no definite D call. V was cut by 4 bases and J by 1 base, with 12 bases left in between. The germline V gene has CDR1 SGDLS and CDR2 YYNGEE. The CDR3 consists of 15 residues. The CDR3 loop reads CASSLDGSSNQPQHF. CDR3 bases: TGTGCCAGCAGCCTTGACGGGTCGAGCAATCAGCCCCAGCATTTT.

The chain carries TRBV7-9 and TRBJ2-2; TRBD1 matches at 9 bases. The CDR3 contains 15 residues. V dropped 7 bases and J dropped 5; count of bases not matched to a gene: 8. Looked up from germline, CDR1 is SEHNR and CDR2 is FQNEAQ (reference sequence). The CDR3, as DNA: TGTGCCAGCACCCCGGGGACAGGGCGAACCGGGGAGCTGTTTTTT. The encoded protein is CASTPGTGRTGELFF.